This TCR beta chain came from a study of T cells in Graves' hyperthyroidism and ophthalmopathy. Study-level information: Prior to any treatment, at the point of initial diagnosis, peripheral blood was collected.

The length of the CDR3 is 13 residues. Germline assignment: CDR1 LNHNV and CDR2 YYDKDF (reference sequence). Trimming cost V 5 bases and J 0 bases, with 8 bases left between them. With regard to this clonotype: Its antigen is undetermined.

Researchers amplified the TCR beta CDR3 regions from RNA transcripts. First-round RT-PCR with HTBI primers amplified the TCR CDR3 region. One entry per CDR3 protein results from TCRdb running MiXCR on the multiplex PCR reads. Of 450,000 to 550,000 distinct CDR3 sequences in the sample, approximately 25% were seen once. The study, taken as a whole, reports: Most expanded thyroid clonotypes above 0.001 recurred in blood.

Clinicians diagnosed patients from clinical symptoms, serum thyroxine and TRAb, thyroid ultrasound and orbital computed tomography. This clonotype was obtained from a woman in her 30s with Graves' ophthalmopathy. This chain links TRBV15 with TRBJ2-7; D call uncertain. Sample: blood. The CDR3 DNA follows: TGTGCCACCAGCGCAGGTTCCTCCTACGAGCAGTACTTC. Its translation is CATSAGSSYEQYF.